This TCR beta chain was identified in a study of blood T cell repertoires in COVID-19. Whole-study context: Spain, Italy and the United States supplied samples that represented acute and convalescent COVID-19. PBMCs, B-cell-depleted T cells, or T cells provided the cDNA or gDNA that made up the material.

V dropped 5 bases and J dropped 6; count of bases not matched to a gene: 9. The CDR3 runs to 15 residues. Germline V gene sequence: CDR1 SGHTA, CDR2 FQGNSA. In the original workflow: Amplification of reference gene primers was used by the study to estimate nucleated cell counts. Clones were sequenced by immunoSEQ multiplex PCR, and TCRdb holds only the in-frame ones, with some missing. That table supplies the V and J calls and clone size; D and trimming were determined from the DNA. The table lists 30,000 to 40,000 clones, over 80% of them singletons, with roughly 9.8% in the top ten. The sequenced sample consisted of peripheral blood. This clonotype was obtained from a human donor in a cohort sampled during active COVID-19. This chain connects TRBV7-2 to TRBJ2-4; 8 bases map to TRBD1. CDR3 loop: CASSPTAGQGNIQYF. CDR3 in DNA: TGTGCCAGCAGCCCTACAGCCGGACAGGGAAACATTCAGTACTTC.